Below are 8 T cell receptor beta chains sequenced from a single sample in a study of shared clonotypes between healthy human individuals. Using immunoSEQ multiplex PCR, the repertoire was profiled, and TCRdb retains in-frame clones only, with some absent. Among about 660,000 clones, less than 85% were seen once, and the ten largest hold more than 1.5%. Sequenced: memory CD4+ T cells sorted from blood. The subset: CD45RA-negative fraction. These receptors all stem from a woman between 25 and 40 years old in good health.

Note on this clone: Other nucleotide sequences in the sample specify the same CDR3. The V gene is TRBV27, the J gene TRBJ1-5, with no clear D. The CDR3 runs 12 residues. V was shortened by 4 bases and J by 7 bases, with 8 bases between the two germline ends. Germline CDR1 MNHEY, CDR2 SMNVEV (reference sequence). The CDR3 DNA reads as TGTGCCAGCAGTTCCTTGGGACAGCCCCAGCATTTT. It is translated as CASSSLGQPQHF.

The rearrangement uses TRBV25-1 and TRBJ2-2; 7 positions match TRBD1. The germline gives CDR1 MGHDK, CDR2 SYGVNS. With 6 bases clipped from V and 5 bases from J, the junction kept 6 bases outside the gene matches. The CDR3 is 14 residues long. The CDR3 region has the DNA TGTGCCAGCAGAAGTAACAGGGGTACCGGGGAGCTGTTTTTT. Its protein product is CASRSNRGTGELFF.

The V call is TRBV28, the J call TRBJ2-1, with 9 nucleotides matching TRBD2. Germline CDR1 is MDHEN and CDR2 is SYDVKM. This CDR3 is 15 amino acids long. V shed 9 bases and J 3 bases; nucleotides not matched to a gene: 9. CDR3 sequence: CASHSGSGFYNEQFF. The CDR3, as DNA: TGTGCCAGTCATAGCGGGAGTGGGTTCTACAATGAGCAGTTCTTC. The full variable domain, its missing parts supplied by reference TRBV28 and TRBJ2-1, is DVKVTQSSRYLVKRTGEKVFLECVQDMDHENMFWYRQDPGLGLRLIYFSYDVKMKEKGDIPEGYSVSREKKERFSLILESASTNQTSMYLCASHSGSGFYNEQFFGPGTRLTVL.

The chain recombines TRBV19 with TRBJ2-3; the D call may be TRBD1 or TRBD2 (6 bases each). This CDR3 spans 16 amino acids. With 9 bases removed from V and 4 bases from J, the gap between germline ends came to 23 bases. The germline V gene encodes CDR1 LNHDA and CDR2 SQIVND (reference sequence). This CDR3 is CASRKGGGGRADTQYF. The CDR3, as DNA: TGTGCCAGCCGGAAGGGGGGAGGAGGTCGGGCAGATACGCAGTATTTT.

V usage is TRBV6-5 and J usage is TRBJ2-7; D call uncertain. CDR3 length equals 14 residues. Germline assignment: CDR1 MNHEY and CDR2 SVGAGI. V lost 3 bases and J 4 bases, leaving 13 bases between the germline ends. CDR3 amino acids: CASSYGLGTYEQYF. The CDR3 bases are TGTGCCAGCAGTTATGGGCTAGGCACGTACGAGCAGTACTTC.

The gene calls are TRBV7-9 and TRBJ1-3, with D tentatively TRBD1 (6 bases). CDR3 size: 12 residues. Trimming took 5 bases from V and 9 from J, leaving 11 bases between them. Germline CDR1 reads SEHNR; CDR2 reads FQNEAQ (reference sequence). The CDR3 DNA sequence: TGTGCCAGCAGCCCCCAGGGGAGCACCATATATTTT. As protein: CASSPQGSTIYF. The whole variable domain, filled in from reference TRBV7-9 and TRBJ1-3, reads DTGVSQNPRHKITKRGQNVTFRCDPISEHNRLYWYRQTLGQGPEFLTYFQNEAQLEKSRLLSDRFSAERPKGSFSTLEIQRTEQGDSAMYLCASSPQGSTIYFGEGSWLTVV.

The chain is built from TRBV4-2 and TRBJ2-7, with D possibly being TRBD2 (5 bases). The germline CDR1 and CDR2 sequences are LGHNA and YNFKEQ. The V and J ends lost 1 base and 3 bases respectively, with 13 bases between them. This CDR3 has 15 residues. Written as DNA, the CDR3 is TGTGCCAGCAGCCAAGTCGTCCGGGGAAGCTACGAGCAGTACTTC. Translation: CASSQVVRGSYEQYF.

The chain couples TRBV7-9 to TRBJ2-2; D not certain. Germline-derived CDR1 and CDR2 are SEHNR and FQNEAQ (reference sequence). The CDR3 has 15 residues. V was trimmed by 2 bases and J by 5 bases, leaving 12 bases between them. DNA of the CDR3: TGTGCCAGCAGCTTACTATCTTCAGGAACCGGGGAGCTGTTTTTT. The encoded protein is CASSLLSSGTGELFF.